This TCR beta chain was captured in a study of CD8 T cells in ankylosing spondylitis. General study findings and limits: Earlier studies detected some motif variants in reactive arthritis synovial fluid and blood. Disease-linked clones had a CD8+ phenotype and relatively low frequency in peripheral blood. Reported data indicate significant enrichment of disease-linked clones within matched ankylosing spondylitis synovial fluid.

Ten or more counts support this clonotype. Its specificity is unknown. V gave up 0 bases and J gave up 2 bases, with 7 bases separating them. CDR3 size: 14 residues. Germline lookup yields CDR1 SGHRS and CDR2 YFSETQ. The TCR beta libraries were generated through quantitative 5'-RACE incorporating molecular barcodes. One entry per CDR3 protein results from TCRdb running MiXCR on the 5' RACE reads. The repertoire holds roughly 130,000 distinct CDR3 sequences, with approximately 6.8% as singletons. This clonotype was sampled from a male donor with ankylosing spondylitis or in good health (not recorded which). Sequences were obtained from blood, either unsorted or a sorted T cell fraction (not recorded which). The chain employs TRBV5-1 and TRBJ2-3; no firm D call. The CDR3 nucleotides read TGCGCCAGCAGCTTGGAAACGTTCACAGATACGCAGTATTTT. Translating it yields CASSLETFTDTQYF.